This T cell receptor beta chain originates from a study of neurological immune-mediated disorders (dated by TCRdb to the late 2010s). Regarding the complete study: Peripheral blood TCR-beta repertoires from HTLV-I-associated myelopathy (HAM/TSP) patients, multiple sclerosis patients and healthy controls were compared by UMI-based sequencing. Longitudinal samples, technical triplicates and paired sorted CD4+ and CD8+ T-cell subsets, alongside PBMC samples, were included among the approximately 99 TCR-beta libraries. The cohort comprised 68 subjects: around 15 HAM/TSP patients, roughly 34 multiple sclerosis patients and 20 or so healthy controls. Paper-wide results and their limitations: No identical CDR3 amino acid sequences were shared among expanded clones across subjects, suggesting private TCR-beta repertoires in all groups. The highest TCR clonal expansion was observed in HAM/TSP patients, whereas the lowest was observed in MS patients, even when compared with healthy controls.

Blood bank volunteers in Maryland, USA served as the healthy controls. For unsorted PBMC libraries, 2 million PBMCs were used after storage in RNAlater at -80 degrees C until RNA extraction. Peripheral blood underwent Ficoll-Hypaque density gradient centrifugation to isolate PBMCs, which were then cryopreserved in liquid nitrogen. As encoded in the germline V gene, CDR1 is SGHTA while CDR2 is FQGNSA. Relative to germline, V is missing 1 base and J is missing 6 bases, with 11 bases of the junction outside any gene match. The CDR3, cysteine through phenylalanine, is 16 amino acids long. Only the CDR3 part of the read is kept: 48 bases, read in frame from the first base. To synthesize cDNA, template-switch 5'RACE was performed with a primer carrying a 10-nucleotide random unique molecular identifier so that each TCR transcript was tagged. Each sequencing run produced over 190 million TCR-beta sequences covering 15-18 subjects. Total RNA was extracted with the RNeasy kit. The KAPA Real-time Library Amplification kit was used to amplify TCR-beta VDJ regions with primers targeting the TCR constant region and the 5'RACE anchor. Sample indexes and Illumina adaptors were added in a first PCR, and a second PCR then increased library yield. After Ampure bead purification, the TCR product of roughly 650 bp was size-selected on a 2% E-gel SizeSelection system. Before pooling, library quality was assessed on a Bioanalyzer, concentration was determined with Qubit, and library quantification was performed with the Kapa Library Quantification kit. Paired-end 2 x 150 bp sequencing of the libraries was performed on an Illumina HiSeq 2500. To increase sequence diversity, about 23-30% phiX was spiked into each library pool. Concerning the study's data processing: Quality-filtered reads were processed with the UMI-based MiGEC pipeline, which removed over 75% of raw TCR sequences during error correction. IMGT germline references were used for alignment of VDJ genes, and clonotypes were defined by a unique CDR3 amino acid sequence together with V-J genes. VDJtools evaluated clonal expansion, Shannon diversity and CDR3 relatedness (CalcPairwiseDistances, ClusterSamples); CLCbio workbench built phylogenetic trees. Expanded clones were defined as having at least 8 unique UMIs, based on coefficient-of-variation modelling across technical triplicates. Using fastp trimming at Q25 and MiXCR clonotype assembly, TCRdb reanalyzed the public sequencing data and kept in-frame beta chains. Entries that share a CDR3 protein sequence are merged under the most common genes and DNA. The V and J calls reflect TCRdb's pipeline rather than the authors' work. Present in this sample are some 47,000 distinct CDR3 sequences, 16% of which were seen just once. The ten most abundant clones make up more than 3.5% of the sample.

This clonotype was detected ten times or more. It lacks a known antigen. No base quality values were provided; no much bigger clone lies one nucleotide off. The sequencing input was PBMCs. The rearrangement joined TRBV7-2 to TRBJ2-7; 8 middle bases align to TRBD2. This sequence was found in a man aged 55 to 70 in good health. CDR3 sequence: CASSLGRAGEGGEQYF. The sequenced DNA is TGTGCCAGCAGCTTAGGACGAGCGGGAGAGGGGGGCGAGCAGTACTTC.